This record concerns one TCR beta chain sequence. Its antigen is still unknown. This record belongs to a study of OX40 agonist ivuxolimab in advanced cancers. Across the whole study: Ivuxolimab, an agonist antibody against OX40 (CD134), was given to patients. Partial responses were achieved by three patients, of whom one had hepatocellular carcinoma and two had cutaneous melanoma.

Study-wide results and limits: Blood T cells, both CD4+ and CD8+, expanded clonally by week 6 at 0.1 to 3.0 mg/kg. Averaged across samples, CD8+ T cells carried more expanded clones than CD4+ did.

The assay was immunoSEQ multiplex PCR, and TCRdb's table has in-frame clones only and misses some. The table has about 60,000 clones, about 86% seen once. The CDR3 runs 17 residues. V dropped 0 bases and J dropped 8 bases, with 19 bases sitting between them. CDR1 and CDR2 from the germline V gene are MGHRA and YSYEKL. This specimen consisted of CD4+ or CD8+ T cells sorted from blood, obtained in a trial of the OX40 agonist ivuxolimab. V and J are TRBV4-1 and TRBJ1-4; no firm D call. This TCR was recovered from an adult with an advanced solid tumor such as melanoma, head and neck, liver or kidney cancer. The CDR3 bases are TGCGCCAGCAGCCAAGATAAGTTGAGTTCTAGGTGGGAAAAACTGTTTTTT. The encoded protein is CASSQDKLSSRWEKLFF.